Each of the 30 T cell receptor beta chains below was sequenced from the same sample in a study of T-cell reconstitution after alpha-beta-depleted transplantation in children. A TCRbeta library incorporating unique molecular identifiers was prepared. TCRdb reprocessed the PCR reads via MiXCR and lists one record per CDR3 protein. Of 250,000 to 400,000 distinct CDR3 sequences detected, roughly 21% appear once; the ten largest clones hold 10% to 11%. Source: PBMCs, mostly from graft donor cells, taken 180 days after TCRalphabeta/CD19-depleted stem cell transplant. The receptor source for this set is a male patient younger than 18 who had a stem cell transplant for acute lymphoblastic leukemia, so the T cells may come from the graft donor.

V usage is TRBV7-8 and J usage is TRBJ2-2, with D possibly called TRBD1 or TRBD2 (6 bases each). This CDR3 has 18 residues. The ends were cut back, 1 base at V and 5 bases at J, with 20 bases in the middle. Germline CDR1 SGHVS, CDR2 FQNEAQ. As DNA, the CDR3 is TGTGCCAGCAGCTTAGTCAGTTCTCGGCAGGGGAGGACCGGGGAGCTGTTTTTT. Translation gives CASSLVSSRQGRTGELFF.

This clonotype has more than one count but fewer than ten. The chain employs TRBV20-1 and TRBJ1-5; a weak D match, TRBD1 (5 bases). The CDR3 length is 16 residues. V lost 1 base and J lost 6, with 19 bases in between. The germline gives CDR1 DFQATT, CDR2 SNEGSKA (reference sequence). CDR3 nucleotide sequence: TGCAGTGCTAGAGGAGGGTTGGGGCGGTGGGGTCAGCCCCAGCATTTT. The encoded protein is CSARGGLGRWGQPQHF.

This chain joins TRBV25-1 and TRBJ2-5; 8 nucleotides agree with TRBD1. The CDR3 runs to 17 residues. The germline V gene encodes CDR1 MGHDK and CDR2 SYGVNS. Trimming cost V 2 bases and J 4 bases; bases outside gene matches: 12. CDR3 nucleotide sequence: TGTGCCAGCAGTGAACTCCGGGTACAGGGGGACCTAGAGACCCAGTACTTC. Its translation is CASSELRVQGDLETQYF. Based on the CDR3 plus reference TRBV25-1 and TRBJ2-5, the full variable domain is EADIYQTPRYLVIGTGKKITLECSQTMGHDKMYWYQQDPGMELHLIHYSYGVNSTEKGDLSSESTVSRIRTEHFPLTLESARPSHTSQYLCASSELRVQGDLETQYFGPGTRLLVL.

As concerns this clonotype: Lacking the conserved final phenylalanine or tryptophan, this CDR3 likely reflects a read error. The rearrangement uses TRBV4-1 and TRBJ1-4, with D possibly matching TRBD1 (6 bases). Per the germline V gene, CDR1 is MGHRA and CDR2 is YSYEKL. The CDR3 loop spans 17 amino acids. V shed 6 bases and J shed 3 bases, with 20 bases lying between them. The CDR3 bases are TGCGCCAGCAGACCACAGGGTAGGAAGGGTGCTAATGAAAAACTGTTTTTG. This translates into CASRPQGRKGANEKLFL.

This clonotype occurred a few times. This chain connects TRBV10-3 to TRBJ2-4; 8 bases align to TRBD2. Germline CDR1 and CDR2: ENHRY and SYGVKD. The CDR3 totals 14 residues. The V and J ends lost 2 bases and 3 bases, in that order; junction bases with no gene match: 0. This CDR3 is CAISESGSKNIQYF. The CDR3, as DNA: TGTGCCATCAGTGAGAGCGGGAGCAAAAACATTCAGTACTTC.

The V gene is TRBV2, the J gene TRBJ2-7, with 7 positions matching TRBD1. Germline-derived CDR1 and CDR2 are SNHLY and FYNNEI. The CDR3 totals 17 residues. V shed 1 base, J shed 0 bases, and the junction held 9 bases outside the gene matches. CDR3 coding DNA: TGTGCCAGCAGTGAAGGGGGACCGGGACAGTCCTCCTACGAGCAGTACTTC. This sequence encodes CASSEGGPGQSSYEQYF.

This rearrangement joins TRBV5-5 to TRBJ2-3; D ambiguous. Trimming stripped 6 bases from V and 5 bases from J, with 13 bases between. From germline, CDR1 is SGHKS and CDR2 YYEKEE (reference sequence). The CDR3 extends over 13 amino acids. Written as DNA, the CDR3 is TGTGCCAGCACCCTTATTCGGCAAGATACGCAGTATTTT. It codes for CASTLIRQDTQYF. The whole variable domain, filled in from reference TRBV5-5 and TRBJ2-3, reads DAGVTQSPTHLIKTRGQQVTLRCSPISGHKSVSWYQQVLGQGPQFIFQYYEKEERGRGNFPDRFSARQFPNYSSELNVNALLLGDSALYLCASTLIRQDTQYFGPGTRLTVL.

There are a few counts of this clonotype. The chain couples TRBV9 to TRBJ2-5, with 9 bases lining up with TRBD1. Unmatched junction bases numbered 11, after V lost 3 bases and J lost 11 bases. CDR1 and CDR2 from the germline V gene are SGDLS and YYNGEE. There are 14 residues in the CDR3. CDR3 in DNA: TGTGCCAGCAGCGCAACGGGACAGGGAGGCTTTCAGTACTTC. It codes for CASSATGQGGFQYF.

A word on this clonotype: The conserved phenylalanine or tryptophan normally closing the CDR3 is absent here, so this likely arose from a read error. Written as DNA, the CDR3 is TGCGCCAGCAGCTCTGCTCCACGGGACCCCACTAGTACGCAGTATTTA. Residues: CASSSAPRDPTSTQYL. J is TRBJ2-3 and V is TRBV5-1; possibly TRBD1 or TRBD2 for D (5 bases each). CDR1 and CDR2 from the germline V gene are SGHRS and YFSETQ. Trimming removed 3 bases at V and 8 bases at J, with 22 bases between. This CDR3 contains 16 residues.

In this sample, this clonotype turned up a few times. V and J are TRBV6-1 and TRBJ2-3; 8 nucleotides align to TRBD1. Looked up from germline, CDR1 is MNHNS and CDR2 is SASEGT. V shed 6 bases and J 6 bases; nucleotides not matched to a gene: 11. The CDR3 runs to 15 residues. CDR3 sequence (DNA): TGTGCCAGCAGGGGCAGGTCCAGGGGGCTGGATACGCAGTATTTT. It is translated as CASRGRSRGLDTQYF.

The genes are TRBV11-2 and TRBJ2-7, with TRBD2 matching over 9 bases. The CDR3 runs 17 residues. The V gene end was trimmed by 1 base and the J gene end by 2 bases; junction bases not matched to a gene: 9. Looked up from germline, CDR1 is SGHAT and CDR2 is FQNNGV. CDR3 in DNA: TGTGCCAGCAGCTTAGGGATTCGGGCGGGAGGGCCCTACGAGCAGTACTTC. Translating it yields CASSLGIRAGGPYEQYF.

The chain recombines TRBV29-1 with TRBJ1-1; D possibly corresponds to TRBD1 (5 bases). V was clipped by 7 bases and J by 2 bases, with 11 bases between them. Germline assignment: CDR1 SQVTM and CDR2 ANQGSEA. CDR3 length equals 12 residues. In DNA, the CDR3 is TGCAGCGCGACCGACAGCAACACTGAAGCTTTCTTT. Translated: CSATDSNTEAFF.

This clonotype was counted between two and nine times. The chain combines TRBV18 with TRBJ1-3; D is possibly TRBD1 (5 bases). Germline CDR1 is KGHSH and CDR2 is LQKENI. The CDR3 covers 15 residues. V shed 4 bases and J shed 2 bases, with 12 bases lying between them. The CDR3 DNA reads TGTGCCAGCTCACGGGGAGAGGGGCCTGGAAACACCATATATTTT. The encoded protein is CASSRGEGPGNTIYF.

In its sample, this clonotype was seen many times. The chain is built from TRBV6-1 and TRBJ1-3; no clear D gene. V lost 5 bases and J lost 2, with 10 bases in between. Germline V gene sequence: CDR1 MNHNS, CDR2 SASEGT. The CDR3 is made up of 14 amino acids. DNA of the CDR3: TGTGCCAGCAGTAGGTACCGGGCTGGAAACACCATATATTTT. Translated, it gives CASSRYRAGNTIYF.

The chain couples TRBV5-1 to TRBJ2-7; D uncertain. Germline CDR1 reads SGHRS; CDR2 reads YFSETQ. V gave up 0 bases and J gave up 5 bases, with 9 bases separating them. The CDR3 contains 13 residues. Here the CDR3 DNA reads TGCGCCAGCAGCTTGGACTGGCCACACGAGCAGTACTTC. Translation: CASSLDWPHEQYF.

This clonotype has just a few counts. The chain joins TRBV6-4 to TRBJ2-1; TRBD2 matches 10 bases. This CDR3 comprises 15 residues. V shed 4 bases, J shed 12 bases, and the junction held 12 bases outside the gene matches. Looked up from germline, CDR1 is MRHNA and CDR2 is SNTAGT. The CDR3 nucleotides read TGTGCCAGCAGTGCAAGCGGGAGGGCCCTGAAGGCGCAGTTCTTC. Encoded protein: CASSASGRALKAQFF.

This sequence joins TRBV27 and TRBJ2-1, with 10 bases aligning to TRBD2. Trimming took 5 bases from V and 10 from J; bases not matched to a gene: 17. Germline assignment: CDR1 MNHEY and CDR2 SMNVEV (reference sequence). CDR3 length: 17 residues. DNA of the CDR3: TGTGCCAGCAGTATACTAGCGGGACTTCCGCCTCTACAGGAGCAGTTCTTC. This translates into CASSILAGLPPLQEQFF.

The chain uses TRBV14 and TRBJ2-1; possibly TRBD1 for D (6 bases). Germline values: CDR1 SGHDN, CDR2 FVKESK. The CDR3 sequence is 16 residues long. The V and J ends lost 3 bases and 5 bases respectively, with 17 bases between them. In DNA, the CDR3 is TGTGCCAGCAGCCATCCCTCCAGGGGTGGGGACAATGAGCAGTTCTTC. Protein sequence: CASSHPSRGGDNEQFF.

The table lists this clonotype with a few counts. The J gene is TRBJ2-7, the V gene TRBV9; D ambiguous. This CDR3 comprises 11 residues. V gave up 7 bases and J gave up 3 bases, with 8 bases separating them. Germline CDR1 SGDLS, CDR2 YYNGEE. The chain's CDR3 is CASGKGYEQYF. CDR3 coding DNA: TGTGCCAGCGGGAAAGGCTACGAGCAGTACTTC.

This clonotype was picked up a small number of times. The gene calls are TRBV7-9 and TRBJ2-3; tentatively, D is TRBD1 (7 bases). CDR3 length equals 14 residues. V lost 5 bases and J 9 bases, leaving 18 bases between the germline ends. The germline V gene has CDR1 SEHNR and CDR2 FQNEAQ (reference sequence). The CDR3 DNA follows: TGTGCCAGCAGCCCTCCCGGACAGGAGGGGACGCAGTATTTT. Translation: CASSPPGQEGTQYF. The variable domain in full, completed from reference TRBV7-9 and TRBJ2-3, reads DTGVSQNPRHKITKRGQNVTFRCDPISEHNRLYWYRQTLGQGPEFLTYFQNEAQLEKSRLLSDRFSAERPKGSFSTLEIQRTEQGDSAMYLCASSPPGQEGTQYFGPGTRLTVL.

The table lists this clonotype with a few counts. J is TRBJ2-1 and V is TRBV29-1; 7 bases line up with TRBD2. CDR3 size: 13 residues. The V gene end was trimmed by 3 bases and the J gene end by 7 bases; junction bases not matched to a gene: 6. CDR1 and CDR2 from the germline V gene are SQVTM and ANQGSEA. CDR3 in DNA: TGCAGCGTTGAGGGCGGGAGAAGAAATGAGCAGTTCTTC. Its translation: CSVEGGRRNEQFF.

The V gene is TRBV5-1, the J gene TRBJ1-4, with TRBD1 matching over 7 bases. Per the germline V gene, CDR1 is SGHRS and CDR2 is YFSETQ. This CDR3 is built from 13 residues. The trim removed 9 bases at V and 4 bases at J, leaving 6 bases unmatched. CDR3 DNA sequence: TGCGCCACCTCGACAGGGATTAATGAAAAACTGTTTTTT. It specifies CATSTGINEKLFF.

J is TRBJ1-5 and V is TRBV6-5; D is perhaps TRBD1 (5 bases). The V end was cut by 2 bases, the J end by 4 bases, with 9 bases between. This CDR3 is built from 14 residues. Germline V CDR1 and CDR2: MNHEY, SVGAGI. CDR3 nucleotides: TGTGCCAGCAGTTACAGGGGTACGAATCAGCCCCAGCATTTT. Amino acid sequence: CASSYRGTNQPQHF.

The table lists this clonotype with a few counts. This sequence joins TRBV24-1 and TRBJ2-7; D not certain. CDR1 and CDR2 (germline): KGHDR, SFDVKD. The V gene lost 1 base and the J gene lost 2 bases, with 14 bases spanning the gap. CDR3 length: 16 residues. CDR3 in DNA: TGTGCCACCAGTGATTTACGTATGGCGGATCCCTACGAGCAGTACTTC. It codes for CATSDLRMADPYEQYF.

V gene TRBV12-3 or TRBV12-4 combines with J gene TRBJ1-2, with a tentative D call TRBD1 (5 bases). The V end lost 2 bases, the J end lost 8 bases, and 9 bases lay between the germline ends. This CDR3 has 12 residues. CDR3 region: CASSLRRDGYTF. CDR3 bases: TGTGCCAGCAGTTTAAGGAGGGACGGCTACACCTTC.

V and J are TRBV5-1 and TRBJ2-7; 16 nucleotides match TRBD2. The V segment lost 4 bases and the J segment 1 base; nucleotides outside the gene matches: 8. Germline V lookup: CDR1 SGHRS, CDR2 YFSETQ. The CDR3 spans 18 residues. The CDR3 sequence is CASSLGLAGGPRSYEQYF. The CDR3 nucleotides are TGCGCCAGCAGCCTGGGACTAGCGGGAGGGCCCCGGTCCTACGAGCAGTACTTC.

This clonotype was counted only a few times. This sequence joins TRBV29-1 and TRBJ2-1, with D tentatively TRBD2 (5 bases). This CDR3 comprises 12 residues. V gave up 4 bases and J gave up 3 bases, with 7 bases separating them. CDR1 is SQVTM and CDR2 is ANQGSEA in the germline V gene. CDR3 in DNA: TGCAGCGTTGGAGGGCACTACAATGAGCAGTTCTTC. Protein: CSVGGHYNEQFF.

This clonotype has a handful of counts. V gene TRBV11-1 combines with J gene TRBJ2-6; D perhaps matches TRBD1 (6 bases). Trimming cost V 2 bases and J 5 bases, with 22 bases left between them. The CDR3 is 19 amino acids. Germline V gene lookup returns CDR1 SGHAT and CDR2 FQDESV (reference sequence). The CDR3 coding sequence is TGTGCCAGCAGCTTATCTCGAACAGGGAAGTACCCCAGGGCCAACGTCCTGACTTTC. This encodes CASSLSRTGKYPRANVLTF. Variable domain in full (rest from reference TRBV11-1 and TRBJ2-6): EAEVAQSPRYKITEKSQAVAFWCDPISGHATLYWYRQILGQGPELLVQFQDESVVDDSQLPKDRFSAERLKGVDSTLKIQPAELGDSAMYLCASSLSRTGKYPRANVLTFGAGSRLTVL.

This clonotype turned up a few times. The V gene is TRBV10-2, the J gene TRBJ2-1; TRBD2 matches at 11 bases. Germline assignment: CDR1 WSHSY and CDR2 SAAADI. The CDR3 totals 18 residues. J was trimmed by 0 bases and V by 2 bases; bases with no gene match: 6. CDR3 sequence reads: CASSEGVAGGGSYNEQFF. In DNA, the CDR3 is TGCGCCAGCAGTGAGGGGGTAGCGGGAGGGGGCTCCTACAATGAGCAGTTCTTC.

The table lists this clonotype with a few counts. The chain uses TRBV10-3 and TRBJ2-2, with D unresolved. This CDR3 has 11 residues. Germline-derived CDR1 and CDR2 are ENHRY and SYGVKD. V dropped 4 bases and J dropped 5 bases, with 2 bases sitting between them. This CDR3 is CAISVTGELFF. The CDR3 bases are TGTGCCATCAGTGTAACCGGGGAGCTGTTTTTT.